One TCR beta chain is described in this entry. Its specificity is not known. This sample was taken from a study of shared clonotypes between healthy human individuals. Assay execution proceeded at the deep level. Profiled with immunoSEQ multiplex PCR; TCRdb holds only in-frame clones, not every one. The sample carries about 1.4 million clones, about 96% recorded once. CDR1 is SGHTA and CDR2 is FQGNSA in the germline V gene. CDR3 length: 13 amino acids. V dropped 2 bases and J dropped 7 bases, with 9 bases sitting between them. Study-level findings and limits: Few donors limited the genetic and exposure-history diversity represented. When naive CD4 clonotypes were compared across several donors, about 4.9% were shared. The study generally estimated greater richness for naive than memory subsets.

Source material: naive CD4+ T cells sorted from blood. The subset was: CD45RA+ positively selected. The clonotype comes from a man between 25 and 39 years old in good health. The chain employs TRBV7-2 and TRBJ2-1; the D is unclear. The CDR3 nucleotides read TGTGCCAGCAGCTTATACGGAGAGAATGAGCAGTTCTTC. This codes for CASSLYGENEQFF.